This T cell receptor (beta chain) came from a study of T-cell reconstitution after alpha-beta-depleted transplantation in children. The CDR3 loop spans 14 amino acids. Deletions cut 10 bases from V and 5 bases from J, with 20 bases between. It was with unique molecular identifiers that the TCRbeta library was prepared. TCRdb re-derived calls from the PCR reads in MiXCR, one entry per CDR3 protein. This sample has hundreds of thousands of distinct CDR3 sequences, with approximately 12% found just once. This clonotype has more than one count but fewer than ten. This material consisted of PBMCs, mostly from graft donor cells, taken 360 days after TCRalphabeta/CD19-depleted stem cell transplant. The clonotype comes from a male patient younger than 18 who had a stem cell transplant for acute myeloid leukemia, so the T cells may come from the graft donor. The chain joins TRBV12-3 or TRBV12-4 to TRBJ1-1, with D perhaps matching TRBD1 (5 bases). The CDR3 bases are TGTGCCACCCAGGCTGGAGGGGAAATTACTGAAGCTTTCTTT. This codes for CATQAGGEITEAFF.